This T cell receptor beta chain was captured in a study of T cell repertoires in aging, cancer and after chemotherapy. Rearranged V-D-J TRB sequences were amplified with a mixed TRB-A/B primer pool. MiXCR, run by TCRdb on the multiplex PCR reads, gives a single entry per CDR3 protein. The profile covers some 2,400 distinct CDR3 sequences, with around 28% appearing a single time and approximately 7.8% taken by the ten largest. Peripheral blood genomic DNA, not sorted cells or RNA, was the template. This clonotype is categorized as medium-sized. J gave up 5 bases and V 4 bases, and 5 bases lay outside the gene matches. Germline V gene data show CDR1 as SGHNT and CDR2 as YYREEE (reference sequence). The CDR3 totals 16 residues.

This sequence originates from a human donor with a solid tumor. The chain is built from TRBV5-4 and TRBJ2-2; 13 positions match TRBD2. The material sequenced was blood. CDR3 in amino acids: CASSAGLAGDTGELFF. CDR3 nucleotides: TGTGCCAGCAGCGCCGGACTAGCGGGAGATACCGGGGAGCTGTTTTTT.